Listed below are T cell receptor beta chains from one sample, sequenced in a study of blood T cell repertoires in COVID-19. Assay used: immunoSEQ multiplex PCR; TCRdb lists only in-frame clones, some missing. The sample lists around 46,000 clones, 75% to 90% occurring once. Sequenced material: peripheral blood. These receptors all come from a man aged 70-80 years with acute or convalescent COVID-19. The conserved cysteine and the conserved F or W are not part of the CDR3 here. Fields, in order: CDR3 length, J gene, V gene, CDR3 protein.

13 | TRBJ1-1 | TRBV5-5 | ASSAGQFLDTEAF
10 | TRBJ1-1 | TRBV10-2 | ASGGENTEAF
11 | TRBJ1-4 | TRBV19 | ASSIIATEKLF
13 | TRBJ1-6 | TRBV5-5 | ASSLRDTPNSPLH
12 | TRBJ2-7 | TRBV10-3 | AISEGQGAVEQY
12 | TRBJ2-1 | TRBV6-4 | ASSVSGSINEQF
12 | TRBJ1-5 | TRBV6-5 | ASSRTGKNQPQH
11 | TRBJ2-2 | TRBV14 | ASSRWETGELF
9 | TRBJ2-5 | TRBV29-1 | SVGVQETQY
13 | TRBJ1-1 | TRBV12-5 | ASGSRAGVNTEAF
13 | TRBJ2-5 | TRBV28 | ASREGRDYQETQY
14 | TRBJ2-3 | TRBV4-2 | ASSLPGAGGSDTQY
14 | TRBJ2-2 | TRBV6-1 | ASSGSGRLRTGELF
12 | TRBJ1-6 | TRBV9 | ASSVAGGGSPLH
14 | TRBJ2-3 | TRBV7-7 | ASSLGLAGSTDTQY
11 | TRBJ2-1 | TRBV5-1 | ASSQDGGGEQF
13 | TRBJ1-1 | TRBV6-5 | ASSRSGGGGTEAF
13 | TRBJ2-2 | TRBV15 | ATSRDTASTGELF
17 | TRBJ2-5 | TRBV28 | ASSSLSGTGEMYQETQY
11 | TRBJ1-4 | TRBV5-6 | ASSLGSRGKLF